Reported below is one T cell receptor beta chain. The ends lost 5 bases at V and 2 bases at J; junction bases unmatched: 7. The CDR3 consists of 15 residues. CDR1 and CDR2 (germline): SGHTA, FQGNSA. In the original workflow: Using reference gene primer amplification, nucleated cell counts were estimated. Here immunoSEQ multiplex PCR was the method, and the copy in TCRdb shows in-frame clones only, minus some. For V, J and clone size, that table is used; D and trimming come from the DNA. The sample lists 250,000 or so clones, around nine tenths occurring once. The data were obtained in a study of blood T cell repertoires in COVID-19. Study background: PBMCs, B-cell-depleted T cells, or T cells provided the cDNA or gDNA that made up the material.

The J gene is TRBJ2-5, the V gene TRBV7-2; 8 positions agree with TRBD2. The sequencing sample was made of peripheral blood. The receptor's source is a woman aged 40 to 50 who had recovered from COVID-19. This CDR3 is CASSPESSGQETQYF. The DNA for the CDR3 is TGTGCCAGCAGCCCCGAGTCTAGCGGGCAAGAGACCCAGTACTTC.